This T cell receptor (beta chain) was identified during a study of blood T cell repertoires in COVID-19. This clone has only a few counts. Looked up from germline, CDR1 is SEHNR and CDR2 is FQNEAQ (reference sequence). This CDR3 region has 14 residues. The V gene lost 4 bases and the J gene lost 0 bases, with 9 bases spanning the gap. The method was immunoSEQ multiplex PCR; TCRdb's version includes in-frame clones alone and lacks a portion of them. Of roughly 140,000 clones detected, around 90% appear once; the ten largest clones hold roughly 5%. The V gene is TRBV7-9, the J gene TRBJ1-1, with a weak D call TRBD1 (5 bases). The sequence was collected from a human donor in a cohort sampled during active COVID-19. The sample comprised peripheral blood. In nucleotides, the CDR3 is TGTGCCAGCAGCTGGCAGGACATGAACACTGAAGCTTTCTTT. Protein: CASSWQDMNTEAFF. The complete variable domain, with remaining parts taken from reference TRBV7-9 and TRBJ1-1, reads DTGVSQNPRHKITKRGQNVTFRCDPISEHNRLYWYRQTLGQGPEFLTYFQNEAQLEKSRLLSDRFSAERPKGSFSTLEIQRTEQGDSAMYLCASSWQDMNTEAFFGQGTRLTVV.